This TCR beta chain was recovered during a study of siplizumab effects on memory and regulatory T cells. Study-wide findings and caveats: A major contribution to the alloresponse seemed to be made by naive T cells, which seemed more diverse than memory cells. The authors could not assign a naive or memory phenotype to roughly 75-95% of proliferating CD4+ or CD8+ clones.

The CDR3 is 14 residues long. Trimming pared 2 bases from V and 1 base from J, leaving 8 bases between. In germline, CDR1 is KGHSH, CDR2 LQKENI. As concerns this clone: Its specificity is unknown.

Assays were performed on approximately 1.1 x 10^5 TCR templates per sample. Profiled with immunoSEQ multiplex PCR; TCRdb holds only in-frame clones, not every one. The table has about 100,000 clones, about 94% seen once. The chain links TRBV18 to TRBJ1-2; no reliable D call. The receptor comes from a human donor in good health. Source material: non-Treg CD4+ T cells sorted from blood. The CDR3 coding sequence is TGTGCCAGCTCACCATCCTACGTTAACTATGGCTACACCTTC. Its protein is CASSPSYVNYGYTF. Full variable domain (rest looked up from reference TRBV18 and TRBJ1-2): NAGVMQNPRHLVRRRGQEARLRCSPMKGHSHVYWYRQLPEEGLKFMVYLQKENIIDESGMPKERFSAEFPKEGPSILRIQQVVRGDSAAYFCASSPSYVNYGYTFGSGTRLTVV.